One sample yielded the 29 T cell receptor beta chains listed below, sequenced in a study of response to subunit inactivated influenza vaccine (dated by TCRdb to the late 2010s). The library relied on RT-PCR. The sequencing machine was an Illumina HiSeq 2500. TCRdb cleaned the public reads at Q25 with fastp, built clones with MiXCR and kept in-frame beta chains. CDR3 protein duplicates are merged, each entry listing the most common genes and DNA. The sample table shows a few hundred thousand distinct CDR3 sequences, and about 11% are seen once. Approximately 11% of the sample is in the top ten clones. The same sample was also studied in work on T cells expressing NK-cell markers. As the second publication notes: 5'RACE template switching, by which a universal primer site and unique molecular identifiers were added, was used to make TCR beta cDNA libraries.

The sequences come from PBMCs from blood, collected on the day of vaccination. The receptor set was obtained from a man in his fifties who received an inactivated influenza vaccine. Donor details come from another sample of the same person, matched by shared clones.

This chain uses TRBV27 with TRBJ2-5; D gene uncertain. The CDR3 consists of 14 residues. The germline CDR1 and CDR2 sequences are MNHEY and SMNVEV (reference sequence). Trimming left V 4 bases short and J 4 bases short, with 13 bases between. CDR3 amino acids: CASSSTRVSETQYF. The CDR3 DNA reads as TGTGCCAGCAGTTCAACAAGGGTGTCAGAGACCCAGTACTTC.

The J gene is TRBJ1-4, the V gene TRBV20-1; D might be TRBD1 (6 bases). Per the germline V gene, CDR1 is DFQATT and CDR2 is SNEGSKA (reference sequence). This CDR3 comprises 15 residues. V dropped 0 bases and J dropped 5 bases, with 13 bases sitting between them. The CDR3 DNA follows: TGCAGTGCTAGAGATGTTAGGGACATAAATGAAAAACTGTTTTTT. Translating it yields CSARDVRDINEKLFF.

This clonotype appeared many times. J is TRBJ2-3 and V is TRBV5-1; no clear D. Between the trimmed V and J ends, which lost 0 bases and 7 bases, there was a span of 6 bases. There are 12 residues in the CDR3. Looked up from germline, CDR1 is SGHRS and CDR2 is YFSETQ. CDR3 region: CASSLDFYTQYF. The DNA of the CDR3 is TGCGCCAGCAGCTTGGACTTTTATACGCAGTATTTT.

This rearrangement joins TRBV10-3 to TRBJ2-1; 12 bases fit TRBD1. Trimming cost V 8 bases and J 8 bases; bases outside gene matches: 19. This CDR3 is 18 amino acids long. The germline gives CDR1 ENHRY, CDR2 SYGVKD. The CDR3 here is CAISGTGGTRELYDEQFF. In nucleotides, the CDR3 is TGTGCCATCTCCGGGACAGGGGGCACTCGTGAACTGTACGATGAGCAGTTCTTC.

This clonotype appeared a few times. The rearrangement uses TRBV5-1 and TRBJ1-4, with D unresolved. Trimming shortened V by 4 bases and J by 0 bases, and 13 bases separated the two germline ends. Germline CDR1 SGHRS, CDR2 YFSETQ. The CDR3 runs 16 residues. CDR3 residues: CASSDRALTTNEKLFF. CDR3 bases: TGCGCCAGCAGCGATCGGGCCCTTACAACTAATGAAAAACTGTTTTTT.

The genes are TRBV11-2 and TRBJ1-2, with a weak D call TRBD1 (6 bases). Trimming took off 5 bases at V and 7 bases at J, with 17 bases between the two ends. CDR1 and CDR2 from the germline V gene are SGHAT and FQNNGV. CDR3 length: 14 amino acids. The CDR3 DNA reads TGTGCCAGCAGCCCAAGCGGGACAAATGGTGGCTACACCTTC. Translating it yields CASSPSGTNGGYTF.

The rearrangement joins TRBV20-1 to TRBJ2-7, with D possibly being TRBD1 or TRBD2 (5 bases each). Looked up from germline, CDR1 is DFQATT and CDR2 is SNEGSKA (reference sequence). Trimming removed 0 bases at V and 2 bases at J, with 11 bases between. CDR3 length: 14 residues. CDR3 loop: CSARDHEGTYEQYF. For the CDR3, the DNA is TGCAGTGCTAGAGATCACGAGGGGACCTACGAGCAGTACTTC.

There are many counts of this clonotype. The chain carries TRBV24-1 and TRBJ2-3, with D possibly being TRBD2 (6 bases). The V end was cut by 0 bases, the J end by 0 bases, with 15 bases between. Germline CDR1 is KGHDR and CDR2 is SFDVKD. CDR3 length: 18 residues. The CDR3 loop is CATSDLQYSGHSTDTQYF. The CDR3, as DNA: TGTGCCACCAGTGATTTGCAGTATAGCGGCCACAGCACAGATACGCAGTATTTT.

This clonotype came up a few times. This chain connects TRBV7-9 to TRBJ1-5; D call uncertain. Trimming took 5 bases from V and 8 from J, leaving 10 bases between them. This CDR3 has 12 residues. Germline loops: CDR1 SEHNR, CDR2 FQNEAQ (reference sequence). CDR3 loop: CASSRGLEPQHF. The CDR3 bases are TGTGCCAGCAGCCGAGGCCTTGAGCCCCAGCATTTT.

The J gene is TRBJ1-5, the V gene TRBV28; no clear D gene. The CDR3 has 15 residues. The germline V gene encodes CDR1 MDHEN and CDR2 SYDVKM. Trimming removed 4 bases from V and 0 bases from J, with 10 bases in between. The CDR3 DNA is TGTGCCAGCAGTTCTCAGGAATATAGCAATCAGCCCCAGCATTTT. This encodes CASSSQEYSNQPQHF. The variable domain in full, completed from reference TRBV28 and TRBJ1-5, reads DVKVTQSSRYLVKRTGEKVFLECVQDMDHENMFWYRQDPGLGLRLIYFSYDVKMKEKGDIPEGYSVSREKKERFSLILESASTNQTSMYLCASSSQEYSNQPQHFGDGTRLSIL.

The chain is built from TRBV5-1 and TRBJ1-1, with unresolved D. This CDR3 has 14 amino acids. V dropped 3 bases and J dropped 4 bases, with 13 bases sitting between them. CDR1 and CDR2 from the germline V gene are SGHRS and YFSETQ. The CDR3 sequence: CASSSGSYGTEAFF. CDR3 nucleotide sequence: TGCGCCAGCAGCTCCGGGAGTTATGGCACTGAAGCTTTCTTT.

Comments on this clonotype: Compared with germline, one end of the junction differs, possibly owing to a read error. The chain has TRBV20-1 and TRBJ2-7; D tentatively fits TRBD1 or TRBD2 (5 bases each). From germline, CDR1 is DFQATT and CDR2 SNEGSKA (reference sequence). The CDR3 is 12 amino acids. CDR3 nucleotide sequence: TGCAGTGCCAGAGGGGCTATCTACGAGCAGTACTTC. Protein sequence: CSARGAIYEQYF.

CDR3 DNA: TGCAGTGCTAGGAGTACGGGGGGTCATAGAGATACGCAGTATTTT. Encoded protein: CSARSTGGHRDTQYF. This chain uses TRBV20-1 with TRBJ2-3, with 7 nucleotides matching TRBD2. Germline CDR1 and CDR2: DFQATT and SNEGSKA (reference sequence). V was pared by 3 bases and J by 5 bases, with 11 bases of the junction left unmatched. The CDR3 is made up of 15 amino acids.

The V call is TRBV5-5, the J call TRBJ1-4, with D uncertain. Between the trimmed V and J ends, which lost 4 bases and 4 bases, there was a span of 11 bases. Germline V lookup: CDR1 SGHKS, CDR2 YYEKEE (reference sequence). The CDR3 totals 14 residues. In DNA, the CDR3 is TGTGCCAGCAGCCAGATGGCCTTTAATGAAAAACTGTTTTTT. Its protein is CASSQMAFNEKLFF.

V is TRBV7-9 and J is TRBJ2-5; 9 positions match TRBD1. The CDR3 sequence is 14 residues long. V was pared by 3 bases and J by 5 bases, with 4 bases of the junction left unmatched. Germline CDR1 and CDR2: SEHNR and FQNEAQ (reference sequence). The CDR3 spells CASSLTGGLETQYF. The CDR3, as DNA: TGTGCCAGCAGCTTGACAGGGGGTCTGGAGACCCAGTACTTC.

This clonotype turned up a few times. The rearrangement uses TRBV6-2 or TRBV6-3 and TRBJ2-3; 8 bases map to TRBD1. With 4 bases clipped from V and 10 bases from J, the junction kept 7 bases outside the gene matches. The CDR3 extends over 13 amino acids. Germline V lookup: CDR1 MNHEY, CDR2 SVGEGT. CDR3 in amino acids: CASSSYGQGAQYF. CDR3 nucleotide sequence: TGTGCCAGCAGTTCCTACGGACAGGGTGCGCAGTATTTT.

This clonotype was counted a few times. The J gene is TRBJ2-3, the V gene TRBV5-1; 10 bases line up with TRBD1. The CDR3 spans 15 residues. CDR1 is SGHRS and CDR2 is YFSETQ in the germline V gene. V shed 4 bases, J shed 4 bases, and the junction held 6 bases outside the gene matches. This CDR3 reads CASSPSGTGADTQYF. The DNA of the CDR3 is TGCGCCAGCAGCCCTTCCGGGACAGGGGCAGATACGCAGTATTTT.

This clonotype showed up just a few times. The chain carries TRBV20-1 and TRBJ2-5; D may be TRBD1 (6 bases). CDR1 is DFQATT, CDR2 SNEGSKA, per germline (reference sequence). The CDR3 has 13 amino acids. V shed 2 bases and J shed 4 bases, with 11 bases lying between them. The CDR3 DNA follows: TGCAGTGCTAGATCGGACAGTGCAGAGACCCAGTACTTC. The encoded protein is CSARSDSAETQYF.

This clonotype was seen ten or more times. The chain couples TRBV7-9 to TRBJ2-2; no definite D call. Germline assignment: CDR1 SEHNR and CDR2 FQNEAQ (reference sequence). Trimming shortened V by 3 bases and J by 1 base, and 6 bases separated the two germline ends. CDR3 size: 14 residues. CDR3 in amino acids: CASSFAENTGELFF. In DNA form, the CDR3 reads TGTGCCAGCAGCTTTGCTGAGAACACCGGGGAGCTGTTTTTT.

The chain joins TRBV10-3 to TRBJ2-7; D is perhaps TRBD1 (7 bases). There are 17 residues in the CDR3. V lost 6 bases to trimming and J lost 3 bases, with 24 bases between them. Germline V CDR1 and CDR2: ENHRY, SYGVKD. This CDR3 reads CAIRGLWDRDSGYEQYF. DNA of the CDR3: TGTGCCATCAGAGGACTATGGGACCGGGACAGTGGCTACGAGCAGTACTTC.

This clonotype was seen a handful of times. The rearrangement links TRBV14 to TRBJ1-3; TRBD1 agrees at 7 bases. CDR3 length: 20 amino acids. V was clipped by 2 bases and J by 0 bases; unmatched bases: 16. CDR1 SGHDN and CDR2 FVKESK come from the germline V gene. The CDR3 region is CASSQTIPERGHLSGNTIYF. The CDR3, as DNA: TGTGCCAGCAGCCAAACAATACCCGAGAGGGGGCATCTCTCTGGAAACACCATATATTTT.

The gene calls are TRBV6-1 and TRBJ2-4; tentatively, D is TRBD2 (5 bases). The CDR3 is 15 amino acids. From germline, CDR1 is MNHNS and CDR2 SASEGT. V gave up 5 bases and J gave up 0 bases, with 11 bases separating them. For the CDR3, the DNA is TGTGCCAGCAGTCCCCTAGCAGGAGCCAAAAACATTCAGTACTTC. Protein sequence: CASSPLAGAKNIQYF.

CDR3 bases: TGTGCCAGCAGTCCTGGGGCGATCTTTCCCTACGAGCAGTACTTC. Its protein is CASSPGAIFPYEQYF. The chain is built from TRBV12-3 or TRBV12-4 and TRBJ2-7; TRBD1 is a possible D gene (5 bases). V shed 5 bases and J shed 2 bases, with 16 bases lying between them. The CDR3 has 15 amino acids.

The table lists this clonotype with many counts. This rearrangement joins TRBV6-4 to TRBJ2-3; the D gene is possibly TRBD1 (5 bases). This CDR3 has 15 amino acids. CDR1 MRHNA and CDR2 SNTAGT come from the germline V gene. V was pared by 0 bases and J by 4 bases, with 11 bases between. CDR3 sequence reads: CASSDSLEGADTQYF. CDR3 sequence (DNA): TGTGCCAGCAGTGACTCCCTAGAAGGGGCAGATACGCAGTATTTT.

Many counts were recorded for this clonotype. This rearrangement joins TRBV20-1 to TRBJ2-2; no reliable D call. The V gene's germline CDR1 is DFQATT and CDR2 SNEGSKA (reference sequence). Trimming left V 4 bases short and J 6 bases short, with 12 bases between. The CDR3 loop spans 13 amino acids. The CDR3 sequence: CSANQVNAGELFF. In DNA, the CDR3 is TGCAGTGCTAACCAAGTAAACGCCGGGGAGCTGTTTTTT.

This clonotype appeared a few times. The V call is TRBV4-3, the J call TRBJ1-2; D unclear. Germline lookup yields CDR1 LGHNA and CDR2 YSLEER. The CDR3 is 13 residues long. V was pared by 1 base and J by 4 bases, with 7 bases between. The DNA for the CDR3 is TGCGCCAGCAGCCAAGCCGGCAGCTATGGCTACACCTTC. Translating gives CASSQAGSYGYTF.

A few counts support this clonotype. This chain uses TRBV25-1 with TRBJ2-2; possibly TRBD2 for D (6 bases). The CDR3 covers 12 residues. The V end was cut by 10 bases, the J end by 5 bases, with 11 bases between. The germline CDR1 and CDR2 sequences are MGHDK and SYGVNS. CDR3 nucleotides: TGTGCCACCCGCGGGGAGACCGGGGAGCTGTTTTTT. Its translation is CATRGETGELFF.

The V call is TRBV14, the J call TRBJ2-5, with 8 bases lining up with TRBD1. The CDR3 runs to 17 residues. Germline V CDR1 and CDR2: SGHDN, FVKESK. Losses at the gene ends were 0 bases for V and 4 bases for J; bases not matched to a gene: 10. The CDR3 loop is CASSQEGRTGWSETQYF. In DNA form, the CDR3 reads TGTGCCAGCAGCCAAGAAGGGCGGACAGGGTGGTCAGAGACCCAGTACTTC.

This clonotype came up a few times. The V gene is TRBV28, the J gene TRBJ2-2, with TRBD1 matching 11 bases. V dropped 7 bases and J dropped 7; count of bases not matched to a gene: 11. CDR1 is MDHEN, CDR2 SYDVKM, per germline. This CDR3 has 16 amino acids. This CDR3 reads CASNIPDRGRGGELFF. As DNA, the CDR3 is TGTGCCAGCAACATTCCGGACAGGGGGCGAGGCGGGGAGCTGTTTTTT.